This T cell receptor beta chain was sequenced in a study of response to subunit inactivated influenza vaccine. V was trimmed by 2 bases and J by 1 base, leaving 13 bases between them. The CDR3 length is 16 residues. Germline CDR1 reads SGHTA; CDR2 reads FQGNSA. TCRdb used MiXCR to reprocess the RT-PCR reads, holding one entry per CDR3 protein. Of about 700,000 distinct CDR3 sequences detected, around a sixth appear once; the ten largest clones hold approximately 10%. The study's findings and limits: Each seasonal influenza vaccination recruits few new T cells, the authors suggested.

Points on this clonotype: Its cognate antigen is unknown.

The sequencing here drew on PBMCs from blood, taken 11 to 12 days after vaccination. This chain connects TRBV7-2 to TRBJ2-3; tentatively, D is TRBD2 (6 bases). The sequence derives from a middle-aged man who received an inactivated influenza vaccine. In nucleotides, the CDR3 is TGTGCCAGCAGCTTAAGGTGGGACTCACGCACAGATACGCAGTATTTT. Translating it yields CASSLRWDSRTDTQYF.